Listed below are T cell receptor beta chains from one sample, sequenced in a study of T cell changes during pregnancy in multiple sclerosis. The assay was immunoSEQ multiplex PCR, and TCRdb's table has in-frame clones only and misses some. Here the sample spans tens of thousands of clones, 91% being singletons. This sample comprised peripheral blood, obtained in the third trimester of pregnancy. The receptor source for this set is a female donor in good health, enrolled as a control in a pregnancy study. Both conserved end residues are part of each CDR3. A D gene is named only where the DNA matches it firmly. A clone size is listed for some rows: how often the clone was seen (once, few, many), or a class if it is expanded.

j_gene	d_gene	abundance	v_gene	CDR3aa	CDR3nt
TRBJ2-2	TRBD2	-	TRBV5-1	CASSVTSGLNTGELFF	TGCGCCAGCAGCGTGACTAGCGGGTTGAACACCGGGGAGCTGTTTTTT
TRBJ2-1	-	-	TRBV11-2	CASSLGSSSYNEQFF	TGTGCCAGCAGCTTAGGATCGAGCTCCTACAATGAGCAGTTCTTC
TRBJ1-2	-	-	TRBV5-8	CASSVDSKYGYTF	TGTGCCAGCAGCGTCGACAGCAAGTATGGCTACACCTTC
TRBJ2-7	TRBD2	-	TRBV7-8	CASSRLAGTSYEQYF	TGTGCCAGCAGCCGACTAGCGGGCACGTCCTACGAGCAGTACTTC
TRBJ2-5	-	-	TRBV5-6	CASSLDRASGTQYF	TGTGCCAGCAGCTTGGACAGGGCGAGCGGGACCCAGTACTTC
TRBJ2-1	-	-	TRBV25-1	CASSDQRREFF	TGTGCCAGCAGTGACCAGCGGCGGGAGTTCTTC
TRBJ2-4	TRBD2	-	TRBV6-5	CASSYLTSGAKNIQYF	TGTGCCAGCAGTTACCTGACTAGCGGAGCCAAAAACATTCAGTACTTC
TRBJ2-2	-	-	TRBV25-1	CASRSSWELFF	TGTGCCAGCAGAAGCTCCTGGGAGCTGTTTTTT
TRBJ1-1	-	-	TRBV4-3	CASSQLSFPGNTEAFF	TGCGCCAGCAGCCAACTCTCCTTCCCGGGGAACACTGAAGCTTTCTTT
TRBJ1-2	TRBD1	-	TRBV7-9	CASSTKTGSSDYGYTF	TGTGCCAGCAGCACAAAGACAGGGAGCTCCGACTATGGCTACACCTTC
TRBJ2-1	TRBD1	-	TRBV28	CASSEGQRFNEQFF	TGTGCCAGCAGCGAGGGACAGAGATTCAATGAGCAGTTCTTC
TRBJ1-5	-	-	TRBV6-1	CASSEGPYSHNQPQHF	TGTGCCAGCAGTGAAGGGCCTTACAGCCACAATCAGCCCCAGCATTTT
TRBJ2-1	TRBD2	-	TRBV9	CASSVEGTSANEQFF	TGTGCCAGCAGCGTAGAAGGGACTAGCGCCAATGAGCAGTTCTTC
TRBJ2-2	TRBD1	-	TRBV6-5	CASSYSWTGNTGELFF	TGTGCCAGCAGTTACTCGTGGACAGGAAACACCGGGGAGCTGTTTTTT
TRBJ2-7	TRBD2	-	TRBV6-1	CASSEGGGFGEQYF	TGTGCCAGCAGTGAAGGCGGGGGGTTCGGCGAGCAGTACTTC
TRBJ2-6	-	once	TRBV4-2	CASGQGPSGANVLTF	TGTGCCAGCGGCCAAGGGCCTTCTGGGGCCAACGTCCTGACTTTC
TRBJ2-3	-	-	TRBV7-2	CASSLVGTGDTQYF	TGTGCCAGCAGCTTAGTCGGCACGGGGGATACGCAGTATTTT
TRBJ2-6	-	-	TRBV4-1	CASSHNPGANVLTF	TGCGCCAGCAGCCATAATCCTGGGGCCAACGTCCTGACTTTC
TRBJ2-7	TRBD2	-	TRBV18	CASSPGGGAYEQYF	TGTGCCAGCTCACCAGGGGGGGGAGCCTACGAGCAGTACTTC
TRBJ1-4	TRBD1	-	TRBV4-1	CASSQDRDRGPTNEKLFF	TGCGCCAGCAGCCAAGATCGGGACAGGGGACCAACTAATGAAAAACTGTTTTTT
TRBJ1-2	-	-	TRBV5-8	CASSLRVRDDYGYTF	TGTGCCAGCAGCCTCAGGGTTCGAGATGACTATGGCTACACCTTC
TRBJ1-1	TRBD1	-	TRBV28	CASSLSSTGSTEAFF	TGTGCCAGCAGTTTATCGTCGACAGGGTCCACTGAAGCTTTCTTT
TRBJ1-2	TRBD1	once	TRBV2	CASSAYLGDRGYGYTF	TGTGCCAGCAGTGCCTATCTGGGGGACAGGGGCTATGGCTACACCTTC
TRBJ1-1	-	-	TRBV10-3	CATRGGEGTEAFF	TGTGCCACCCGGGGGGGGGAGGGCACTGAAGCTTTCTTT
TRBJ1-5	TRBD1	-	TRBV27	CASSLGRGTESPEPQHF	TGTGCCAGCAGTTTGGGGCGAGGGACAGAATCGCCCGAGCCCCAGCATTTT
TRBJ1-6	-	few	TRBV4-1	CASSRPRGNRENSPLHF	TGCGCCAGCAGCCGACCTAGAGGAAACAGGGAGAATTCACCCCTCCACTTT
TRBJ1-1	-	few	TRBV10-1	CASTKAVNTEAFF	TGCGCCAGCACGAAGGCGGTGAACACTGAAGCTTTCTTT
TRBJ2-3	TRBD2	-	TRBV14	CASSQPTSGSTPDTQYF	TGTGCCAGCAGCCAACCCACTAGCGGGAGCACCCCAGATACGCAGTATTTT
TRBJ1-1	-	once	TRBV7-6	CASSLGWAGVGTEAFF	TGTGCCAGCAGCTTAGGGTGGGCCGGGGTAGGCACTGAAGCTTTCTTT
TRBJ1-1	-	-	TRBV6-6	CASSYSGGRYTEAFF	TGTGCCAGCAGTTACTCGGGGGGGCGATACACTGAAGCTTTCTTT
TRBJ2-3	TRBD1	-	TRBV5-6	CASSLVGGSTDTQYF	TGTGCCAGCAGCTTGGTAGGGGGCAGCACAGATACGCAGTATTTT
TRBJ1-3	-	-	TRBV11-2	CASSLSGNTIYF	TGTGCCAGCAGCCTCTCTGGAAACACCATATATTTT
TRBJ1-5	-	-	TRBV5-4	CASSSEGNQPQHF	TGTGCCAGCAGCTCGGAGGGCAATCAGCCCCAGCATTTT
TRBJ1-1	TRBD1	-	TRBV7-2	CASSLADRTGTEAFF	TGTGCCAGCAGCTTAGCCGACCGGACAGGGACTGAAGCTTTCTTT